This T cell receptor (beta chain) derives from a study of OX40 agonist ivuxolimab in advanced cancers. On the study more broadly: The diagnoses of dose-escalation patients were hepatocellular carcinoma, melanoma, renal cell or head and neck cancer.

Turning to this clone: As yet, its antigen is unknown.

The germline gives CDR1 LGHNA, CDR2 YSLEER. The CDR3 sequence is 13 residues long. The V gene lost 1 base and the J gene lost 7 bases, with 10 bases spanning the gap. Generated by immunoSEQ multiplex PCR, the TCRdb table keeps only in-frame clones and is missing some. The table lists roughly 56,000 clones, around 82% of them singletons. Regarding the study as a whole: At 0.1 to 3.0 mg/kg, clonal expansion of CD4+ and CD8+ blood T cells had occurred by week 6.

The source was CD4+ or CD8+ T cells sorted from blood, collected in a trial of the OX40 agonist ivuxolimab. The source is an adult with an advanced solid tumor such as melanoma, head and neck, liver or kidney cancer. The rearrangement links TRBV4-3 to TRBJ2-5, with D possibly being TRBD2 (5 bases). CDR3 DNA sequence: TGCGCCAGCAGCCAAGTAGCGTACGGGACCCAGTACTTC. Protein product: CASSQVAYGTQYF.